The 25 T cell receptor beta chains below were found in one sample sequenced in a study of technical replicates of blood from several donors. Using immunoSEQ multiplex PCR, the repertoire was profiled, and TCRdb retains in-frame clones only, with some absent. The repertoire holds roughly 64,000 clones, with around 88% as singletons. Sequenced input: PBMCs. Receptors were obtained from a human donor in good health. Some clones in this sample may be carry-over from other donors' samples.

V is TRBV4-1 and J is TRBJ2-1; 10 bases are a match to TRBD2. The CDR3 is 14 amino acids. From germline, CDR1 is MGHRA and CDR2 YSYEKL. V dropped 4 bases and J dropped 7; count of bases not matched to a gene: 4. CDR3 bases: TGCGCCAGCAGCCGAGCGGGGGGGCCGAATGAGCAGTTCTTC. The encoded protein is CASSRAGGPNEQFF.

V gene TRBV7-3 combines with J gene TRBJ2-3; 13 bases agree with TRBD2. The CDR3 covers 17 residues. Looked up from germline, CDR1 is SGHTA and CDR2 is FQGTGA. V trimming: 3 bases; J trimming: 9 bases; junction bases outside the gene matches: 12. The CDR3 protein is CASSFFPLTSGRRTQYF. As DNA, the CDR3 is TGTGCCAGCAGCTTCTTCCCTTTGACTAGCGGGAGGCGCACGCAGTATTTT.

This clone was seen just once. CDR3 bases: TGCGCCAGCAGCCAAGAACCGGGGGGAGGTCAGCCCCAGCATTTT. Amino acid sequence: CASSQEPGGGQPQHF. The chain recombines TRBV4-1 with TRBJ1-5, with D tentatively TRBD1 (5 bases). The length of the CDR3 is 15 residues. Germline V gives CDR1 MGHRA, CDR2 YSYEKL. The germline V and J ends were trimmed by 0 bases and 6 bases, with 12 bases remaining between them.

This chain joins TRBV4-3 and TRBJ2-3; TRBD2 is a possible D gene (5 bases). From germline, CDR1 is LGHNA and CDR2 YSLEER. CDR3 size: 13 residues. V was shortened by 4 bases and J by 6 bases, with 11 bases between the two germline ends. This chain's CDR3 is CASSLREQDTQYF. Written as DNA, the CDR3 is TGCGCCAGCAGCCTCCGGGAACAGGATACGCAGTATTTT.

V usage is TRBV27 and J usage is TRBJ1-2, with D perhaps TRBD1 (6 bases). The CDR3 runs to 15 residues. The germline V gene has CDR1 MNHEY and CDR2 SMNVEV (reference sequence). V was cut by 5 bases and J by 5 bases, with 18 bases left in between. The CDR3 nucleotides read TGTGCCAGCAGTCCACTTTTGGGACACCCATATGGCTACACCTTC. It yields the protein CASSPLLGHPYGYTF.

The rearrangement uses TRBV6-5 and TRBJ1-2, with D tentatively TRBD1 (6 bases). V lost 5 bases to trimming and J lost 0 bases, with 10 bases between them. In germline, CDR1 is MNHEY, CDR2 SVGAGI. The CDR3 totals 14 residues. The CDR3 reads CASSRTVTNYGYTF. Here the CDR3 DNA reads TGTGCCAGCAGTCGGACAGTTACTAACTATGGCTACACCTTC.

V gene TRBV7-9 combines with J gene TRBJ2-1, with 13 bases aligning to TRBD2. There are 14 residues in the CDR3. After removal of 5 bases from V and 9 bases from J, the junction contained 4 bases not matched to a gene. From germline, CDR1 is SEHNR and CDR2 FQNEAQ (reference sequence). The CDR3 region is CASSRTSGGVEQFF. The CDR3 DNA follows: TGTGCCAGCAGCCGAACTAGCGGGGGGGTTGAGCAGTTCTTC.

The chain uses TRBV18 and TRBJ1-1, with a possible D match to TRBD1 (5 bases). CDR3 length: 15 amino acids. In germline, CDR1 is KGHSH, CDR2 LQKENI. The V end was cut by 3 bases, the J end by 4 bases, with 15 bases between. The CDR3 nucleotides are TGTGCCAGCTCACCTAACGAAGGGGTTAGCACTGAAGCTTTCTTT. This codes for CASSPNEGVSTEAFF.

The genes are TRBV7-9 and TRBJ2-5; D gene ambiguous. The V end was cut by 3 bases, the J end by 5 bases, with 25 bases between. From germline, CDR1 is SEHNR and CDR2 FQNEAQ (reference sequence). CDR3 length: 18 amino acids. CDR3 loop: CASSFFFAAAWVRETQYF. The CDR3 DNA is TGTGCCAGCAGCTTTTTTTTTGCGGCAGCATGGGTTCGGGAGACCCAGTACTTC.

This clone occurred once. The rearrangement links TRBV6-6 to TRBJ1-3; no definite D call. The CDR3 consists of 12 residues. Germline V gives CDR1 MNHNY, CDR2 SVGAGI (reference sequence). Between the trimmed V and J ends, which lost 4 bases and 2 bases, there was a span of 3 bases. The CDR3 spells CASSSAGNTIYF. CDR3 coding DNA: TGTGCCAGCAGTTCCGCTGGAAACACCATATATTTT.

DNA for the CDR3: TGTGCCAGTAGTATTCAGGATAATTCACCCCTCCACTTT. Protein sequence: CASSIQDNSPLHF. The rearrangement uses TRBV19 and TRBJ1-6; D gene unclear. Germline CDR1 and CDR2: LNHDA and SQIVND (reference sequence). CDR3 length: 13 amino acids. V was trimmed by 3 bases and J by 5 bases, leaving 5 bases between them.

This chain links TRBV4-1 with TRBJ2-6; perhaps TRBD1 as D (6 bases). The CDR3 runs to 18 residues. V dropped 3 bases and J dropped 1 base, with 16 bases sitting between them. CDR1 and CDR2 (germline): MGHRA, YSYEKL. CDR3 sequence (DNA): TGCGCCAGCAGCCAGACAGACAGGAGAGTTTCTGGGGCCAACGTCCTGACTTTC. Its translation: CASSQTDRRVSGANVLTF.

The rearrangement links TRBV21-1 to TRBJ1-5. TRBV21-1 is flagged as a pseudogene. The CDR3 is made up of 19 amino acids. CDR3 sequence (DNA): TGTGCCAGCAGCAGGGTAGGAGGGGGGGATCCTTATAGCAATCAGCCCCAGCATTTT. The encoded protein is CASSRVGGGDPYSNQPQHF.

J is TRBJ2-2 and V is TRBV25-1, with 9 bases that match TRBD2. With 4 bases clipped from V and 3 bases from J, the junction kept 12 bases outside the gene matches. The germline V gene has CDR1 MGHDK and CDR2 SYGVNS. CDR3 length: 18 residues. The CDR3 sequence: CASSGDKGAGGYTGELFF. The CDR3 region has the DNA TGTGCCAGCAGTGGGGACAAGGGAGCGGGGGGCTACACCGGGGAGCTGTTTTTT.

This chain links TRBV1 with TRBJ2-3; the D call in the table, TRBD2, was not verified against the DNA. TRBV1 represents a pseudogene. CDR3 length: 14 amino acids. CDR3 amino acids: CTSSRVGIRDTQYF. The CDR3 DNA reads TGCACCAGCAGCCGGGTCGGGATCCGAGATACGCAGTATTTT.

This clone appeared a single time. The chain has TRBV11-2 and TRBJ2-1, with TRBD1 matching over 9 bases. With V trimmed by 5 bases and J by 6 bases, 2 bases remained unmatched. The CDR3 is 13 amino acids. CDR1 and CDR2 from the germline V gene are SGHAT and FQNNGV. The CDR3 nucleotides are TGTGCCAGCAGCGGGGACAGGGTCAATGAGCAGTTCTTC. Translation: CASSGDRVNEQFF.

The CDR3 loop reads CASSQEGLAGGPGAQYF. DNA for the CDR3: TGCGCCAGCAGCCAAGAGGGACTAGCGGGGGGGCCGGGGGCGCAGTATTTT. This sequence joins TRBV4-3 and TRBJ2-3; 16 positions agree with TRBD2. The CDR3 is 17 amino acids. Germline V gene lookup returns CDR1 LGHNA and CDR2 YSLEER. The trim removed 0 bases at V and 10 bases at J, leaving 7 bases unmatched.

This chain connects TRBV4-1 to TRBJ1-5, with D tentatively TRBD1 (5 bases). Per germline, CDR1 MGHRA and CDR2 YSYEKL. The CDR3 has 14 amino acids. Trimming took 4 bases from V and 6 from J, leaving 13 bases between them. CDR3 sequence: CASSLLGGVQPQHF. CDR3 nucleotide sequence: TGCGCCAGCAGCCTTCTGGGGGGGGTTCAGCCCCAGCATTTT.

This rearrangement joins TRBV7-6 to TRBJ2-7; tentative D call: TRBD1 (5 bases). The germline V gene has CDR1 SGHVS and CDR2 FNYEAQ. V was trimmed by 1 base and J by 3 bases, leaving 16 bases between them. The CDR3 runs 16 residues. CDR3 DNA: TGTGCCAGCAGCTTAGGGACACTAAACTCCGTCTACGAGCAGTACTTC. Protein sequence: CASSLGTLNSVYEQYF.

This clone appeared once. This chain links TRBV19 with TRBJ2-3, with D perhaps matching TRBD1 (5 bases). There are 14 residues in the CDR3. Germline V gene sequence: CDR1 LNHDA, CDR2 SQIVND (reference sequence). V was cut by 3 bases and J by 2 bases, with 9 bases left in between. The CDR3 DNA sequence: TGTGCCAGTAGTATGGGGCTAGTCACAGATACGCAGTATTTT. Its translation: CASSMGLVTDTQYF.

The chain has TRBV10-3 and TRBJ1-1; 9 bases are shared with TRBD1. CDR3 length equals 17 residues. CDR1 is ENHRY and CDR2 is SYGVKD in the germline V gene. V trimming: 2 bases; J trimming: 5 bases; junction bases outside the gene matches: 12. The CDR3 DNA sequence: TGTGCCATCAGTGAGGGACAGGGGACGAGTTTTGGGACTGAAGCTTTCTTT. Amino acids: CAISEGQGTSFGTEAFF.

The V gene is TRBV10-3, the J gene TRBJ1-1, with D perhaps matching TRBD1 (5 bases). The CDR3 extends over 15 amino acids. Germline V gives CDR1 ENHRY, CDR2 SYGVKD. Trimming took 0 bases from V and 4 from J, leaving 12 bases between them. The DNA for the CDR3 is TGTGCCATCAGTGAGTCGCCAGGGCTCATCACTGAAGCTTTCTTT. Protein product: CAISESPGLITEAFF.

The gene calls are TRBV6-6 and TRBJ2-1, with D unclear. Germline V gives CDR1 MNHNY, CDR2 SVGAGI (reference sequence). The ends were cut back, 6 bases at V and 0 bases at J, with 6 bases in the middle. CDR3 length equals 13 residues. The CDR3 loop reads CASRPSSYNEQFF. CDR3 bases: TGTGCCAGCAGACCGAGCTCCTACAATGAGCAGTTCTTC.

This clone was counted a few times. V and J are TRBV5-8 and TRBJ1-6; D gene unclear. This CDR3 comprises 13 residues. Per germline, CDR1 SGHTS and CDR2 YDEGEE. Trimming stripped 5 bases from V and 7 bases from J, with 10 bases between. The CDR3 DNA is TGTGCCAGCAGGCGGGAAAGGAATTCACCCCTCCACTTT. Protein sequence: CASRRERNSPLHF.

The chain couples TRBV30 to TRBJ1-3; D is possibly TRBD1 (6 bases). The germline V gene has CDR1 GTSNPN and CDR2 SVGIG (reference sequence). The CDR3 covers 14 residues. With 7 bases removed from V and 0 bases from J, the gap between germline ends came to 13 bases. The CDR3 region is CAYERGSSGNTIYF. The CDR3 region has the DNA TGTGCCTATGAGAGGGGGAGCTCTGGAAACACCATATATTTT.